These 28 T cell receptor beta chains were sequenced from one sample in a study of response to subunit inactivated influenza vaccine (dated by TCRdb to 2016 to 2019). Library creation used RT-PCR. Data came from an Illumina HiSeq 2500. The raw public data were reprocessed by TCRdb itself: fastp quality trimming at Q25, MiXCR clonotype calling, in-frame beta chains only. Under each unique CDR3 protein, matching rows form one entry showing the most common genes and DNA. The sample contains around 540,000 distinct CDR3 sequences, over 9.5% of them found a single time. Roughly 10% of the sample goes to the ten largest clones. The source material was PBMCs from blood, sampled on the day of vaccination. These receptor sequences come from a man aged 50-60 years who received an inactivated influenza vaccine. Donor details come from another sample of the same person, matched by shared clones.

In its sample, this clonotype was seen many times. A junction boundary mismatches the germline segment, possibly from a read error. The chain links TRBV10-3 to TRBJ1-6; no clear D gene. This CDR3 region has 15 residues. Germline lookup yields CDR1 ENHRY and CDR2 SYGVKD. CDR3: CAISRRASDNSPLHF. CDR3 DNA sequence: TGTGCCATCAGTCGCCGGGCCTCCGATAATTCACCCCTCCACTTT.

This clonotype was detected ten times or more. Here the CDR3 reads CSAQGWRGTTDTQYF. The CDR3 DNA follows: TGCAGTGCTCAGGGGTGGCGGGGGACAACAGATACGCAGTATTTT. V gene TRBV20-1 combines with J gene TRBJ2-3, with D perhaps TRBD2 (7 bases). The CDR3 has 15 residues. Deletions cut 5 bases from V and 3 bases from J, with 18 bases between. Per the germline V gene, CDR1 is DFQATT and CDR2 is SNEGSKA (reference sequence).

V usage is TRBV23-1 and J usage is TRBJ1-1, with a weak D call TRBD1 (6 bases). Being an ORF, TRBV23-1 has a function that is uncertain. The CDR3 has 16 residues. V was shortened by 2 bases and J by 0 bases, with 13 bases between the two germline ends. The CDR3 nucleotides are TGCGCCAGCAGTCAAACCCGGGACAACATGAACACTGAAGCTTTCTTT. This gives the protein CASSQTRDNMNTEAFF.

The chain links TRBV10-3 to TRBJ2-1; 10 bases match TRBD1. After removal of 10 bases from V and 8 bases from J, the junction contained 8 bases not matched to a gene. The CDR3 extends over 13 amino acids. Per germline, CDR1 ENHRY and CDR2 SYGVKD. In DNA, the CDR3 is TGTGCCACCCAGACAGGGGGCGGGGATGAGCAGTTCTTC. Translation: CATQTGGGDEQFF.

This clonotype was seen repeatedly, ten times or more. The chain joins TRBV27 to TRBJ1-5, with D unresolved. The CDR3 consists of 15 residues. CDR1 and CDR2 from the germline V gene are MNHEY and SMNVEV (reference sequence). V lost 6 bases, J lost 4 bases, and 16 bases lay in between. The CDR3 DNA reads TGTGCCAGCAGCCTGACACGGGGTTGGAATCAGCCCCAGCATTTT. It yields the protein CASSLTRGWNQPQHF.

This clonotype was observed a handful of times. This chain uses TRBV11-1 with TRBJ2-3, with 9 bases identical to TRBD2. CDR3 length equals 18 residues. The trim removed 8 bases at V and 7 bases at J, leaving 22 bases unmatched. Germline CDR1 reads SGHAT; CDR2 reads FQDESV (reference sequence). CDR3 in DNA: TGTGCCAGCCGTTTGCGAGCCTCGGGAGCGGGGGGATCACATACGCAGTATTTT. This sequence encodes CASRLRASGAGGSHTQYF.

DNA for the CDR3: TGTGCCAGCAGCCACAGGACTAGCCCTAAGGCGGATACGCAGTATTTT. Translation gives CASSHRTSPKADTQYF. The chain has TRBV3-1 and TRBJ2-3, with 8 bases identical to TRBD2. The J segment lost 6 bases and the V segment lost 3 bases, leaving 11 bases of the junction unmatched. The germline CDR1 and CDR2 sequences are LGHDT and YNNKEL (reference sequence). The CDR3 runs to 16 residues.

Only a few counts were recorded for this clonotype. The chain has TRBV5-1 and TRBJ2-5; TRBD2 might be the D (6 bases). Trimming took 1 base from V and 4 from J, leaving 11 bases between them. This CDR3 contains 14 residues. The germline V gene has CDR1 SGHRS and CDR2 YFSETQ. The DNA for the CDR3 is TGCGCCAGCAGCTTGTTATCCGGGAGAGAGACCCAGTACTTC. This translates into CASSLLSGRETQYF.

The rearrangement uses TRBV20-1 and TRBJ2-7; D may be TRBD1 (6 bases). The CDR3 is 14 amino acids. V was pared by 6 bases and J by 0 bases, with 15 bases between. In germline, CDR1 is DFQATT, CDR2 SNEGSKA (reference sequence). CDR3 sequence reads: CSARGPLGSYEQYF. The CDR3 nucleotides are TGCAGTGCCAGGGGACCCCTCGGCTCCTACGAGCAGTACTTC.

The chain uses TRBV20-1 and TRBJ1-5; D might be TRBD1 (5 bases). The CDR3 consists of 16 residues. The germline V and J ends were trimmed by 5 bases and 5 bases, with 22 bases remaining between them. CDR1 and CDR2 from the germline V gene are DFQATT and SNEGSKA (reference sequence). The CDR3 DNA reads TGCAGTGCTTTACCCGGAAGGGGACGCTTGGATCAGCCCCAGCATTTT. Protein product: CSALPGRGRLDQPQHF.

This clonotype was picked up a small number of times. The rearrangement links TRBV10-3 to TRBJ2-7, with TRBD2 as a possible D gene (5 bases). CDR3 length: 16 amino acids. V lost 4 bases and J lost 0, with 16 bases in between. The germline CDR1 and CDR2 sequences are ENHRY and SYGVKD. The CDR3 sequence: CAISAGGGRSSYEQYF. CDR3 DNA sequence: TGTGCCATCAGTGCCGGAGGCGGTAGGAGCTCCTACGAGCAGTACTTC.

The chain is built from TRBV28 and TRBJ2-1, with unresolved D. The CDR3 has 17 amino acids. Trimming shortened V by 2 bases and J by 4 bases, and 18 bases separated the two germline ends. From germline, CDR1 is MDHEN and CDR2 SYDVKM. The CDR3 here is CASSLEVSPGPYNEQFF. The CDR3 DNA reads TGTGCCAGCAGTTTAGAGGTCTCACCAGGCCCTTACAATGAGCAGTTCTTC.

The chain carries TRBV20-1 and TRBJ2-7; D is perhaps TRBD2 (6 bases). Trimming shortened V by 2 bases and J by 2 bases, and 10 bases separated the two germline ends. Germline CDR1 reads DFQATT; CDR2 reads SNEGSKA (reference sequence). The CDR3 runs 13 residues. The CDR3 region has the DNA TGCAGTGCTAGAAACCTAGCGCCCTACGAGCAGTACTTC. Residues: CSARNLAPYEQYF.

This clonotype has more than one count but fewer than ten. The rearrangement uses TRBV28 and TRBJ1-3; D uncertain. The V gene lost 7 bases and the J gene lost 0 bases, with 10 bases spanning the gap. The CDR3 has 14 residues. Germline CDR1 and CDR2: MDHEN and SYDVKM. In nucleotides, the CDR3 is TGTGCCAGCACCGGGAGGATCTCTGGAAACACCATATATTTT. Its protein is CASTGRISGNTIYF.

The J gene is TRBJ1-5, the V gene TRBV28; D gene ambiguous. This CDR3 contains 14 residues. Trimming shortened V by 3 bases and J by 5 bases, and 11 bases separated the two germline ends. CDR1 and CDR2 (germline): MDHEN, SYDVKM. The CDR3 is CASSFPRRDQPQHF. Here the CDR3 DNA reads TGTGCCAGCAGTTTCCCAAGGCGGGATCAGCCCCAGCATTTT.

Only a few counts were recorded for this clonotype. The chain couples TRBV27 to TRBJ2-1; no definite D call. The CDR3 spans 11 residues. V gave up 3 bases and J gave up 9 bases, with 6 bases separating them. Germline assignment: CDR1 MNHEY and CDR2 SMNVEV (reference sequence). As DNA, the CDR3 is TGTGCCAGCAGTTTTAAAGTTGAGCAGTTCTTC. Translated: CASSFKVEQFF.

In DNA form, the CDR3 reads TGCGCCAGCAGCCAAGAATGGGAGAGGACAAAGTATGGCTACACCTTC. This translates into CASSQEWERTKYGYTF. The chain combines TRBV4-3 with TRBJ1-2, with D possibly being TRBD1 (5 bases). V gave up 0 bases and J gave up 5 bases, with 16 bases separating them. The CDR3 has 16 amino acids. Germline CDR1 and CDR2: LGHNA and YSLEER.

The table lists this clonotype with a few counts. The chain is built from TRBV28 and TRBJ1-5; D call uncertain. Trimming removed 1 base at V and 4 bases at J, with 17 bases between. CDR1 and CDR2 from the germline V gene are MDHEN and SYDVKM. The CDR3 length is 17 residues. The CDR3 protein is CASSLLSLDLRNQPQHF. CDR3 DNA sequence: TGTGCCAGCAGTTTATTAAGCTTGGACTTACGAAATCAGCCCCAGCATTTT.

This clonotype has only a few counts. The J gene is TRBJ2-7, the V gene TRBV20-1; a possible D gene is TRBD2 (5 bases). This CDR3 is 14 amino acids long. Between the trimmed V and J ends, which lost 2 bases and 4 bases, there was a span of 15 bases. CDR1 is DFQATT, CDR2 SNEGSKA, per germline (reference sequence). CDR3 sequence reads: CSARRGPSLYEQYF. CDR3 coding DNA: TGCAGTGCTAGACGAGGGCCCTCCTTATACGAGCAGTACTTC.

The chain recombines TRBV7-9 with TRBJ1-1; D possibly corresponds to TRBD1 (6 bases). From germline, CDR1 is SEHNR and CDR2 FQNEAQ (reference sequence). There are 16 residues in the CDR3. Trimming removed 1 base from V and 0 bases from J, with 12 bases in between. CDR3 amino acids: CASSLVTGTLNTEAFF. The CDR3 DNA reads TGTGCCAGCAGCTTAGTTACCGGGACATTGAACACTGAAGCTTTCTTT.

This chain connects TRBV10-1 to TRBJ2-1; no clear D gene. Per the germline V gene, CDR1 is WNHNN and CDR2 is SYGVQD (reference sequence). V was pared by 7 bases and J by 5 bases, with 18 bases between. The CDR3 has 15 amino acids. In nucleotides, the CDR3 is TGCGCCAGCAAAGGCAGGACCACCCGTCACAATGAGCAGTTCTTC. As protein: CASKGRTTRHNEQFF.

CDR3 sequence (DNA): TGTGCCAGCAGCTGGGGAGTTTCCTACAATGAGCAGTTCTTC. This codes for CASSWGVSYNEQFF. The chain recombines TRBV5-6 with TRBJ2-1, with a possible D match to TRBD2 (5 bases). V was cut by 3 bases and J by 1 base, with 8 bases left in between. The germline CDR1 and CDR2 sequences are SGHDT and YYEEEE. This CDR3 region has 14 residues.

This clonotype was observed a few times. The chain links TRBV20-1 to TRBJ2-7; possibly TRBD2 for D (6 bases). This CDR3 has 13 residues. V was shortened by 4 bases and J by 0 bases, with 10 bases between the two germline ends. The germline V gene encodes CDR1 DFQATT and CDR2 SNEGSKA (reference sequence). CDR3 sequence: CSATGGSSYEQYF. CDR3 in DNA: TGCAGTGCTACCGGAGGGAGCTCCTACGAGCAGTACTTC.

The CDR3 sequence is CASSQPGQKNIQYF. The CDR3 nucleotides are TGTGCCAGCAGCCAGCCGGGACAGAAAAACATTCAGTACTTC. The genes are TRBV5-5 and TRBJ2-4; 7 bases are shared with TRBD1. With V trimmed by 4 bases and J by 4 bases, 5 bases remained unmatched. In germline, CDR1 is SGHKS, CDR2 YYEKEE (reference sequence). The CDR3 totals 14 residues. The full variable domain, its missing parts supplied by reference TRBV5-5 and TRBJ2-4, is DAGVTQSPTHLIKTRGQQVTLRCSPISGHKSVSWYQQVLGQGPQFIFQYYEKEERGRGNFPDRFSARQFPNYSSELNVNALLLGDSALYLCASSQPGQKNIQYFGAGTRLSVL.

This clonotype was seen at least ten times. J is TRBJ1-5 and V is TRBV7-9, with 7 nucleotides matching TRBD1. Germline V lookup: CDR1 SEHNR, CDR2 FQNEAQ (reference sequence). With V trimmed by 4 bases and J by 3 bases, 3 bases remained unmatched. The CDR3 spans 14 residues. The CDR3 is CASSSGQFNQPQHF. As DNA, the CDR3 is TGTGCCAGCAGCTCGGGACAGTTCAATCAGCCCCAGCATTTT.

The chain uses TRBV29-1 and TRBJ2-2; either TRBD1 or TRBD2 may fit D (5 bases each). CDR1 and CDR2 (germline): SQVTM, ANQGSEA. This CDR3 is built from 13 residues. Trimming took 6 bases from V and 6 from J, leaving 14 bases between them. The CDR3, as DNA: TGCAGCGTCCAACACGGGGCCCCCGGGGAGCTGTTTTTT. It is translated as CSVQHGAPGELFF.

In its sample, this clonotype was seen a few times. CDR3 region: CASSKSLAGLGDTQYF. In DNA, the CDR3 is TGTGCCAGCAGTAAATCACTAGCGGGCCTGGGGGATACGCAGTATTTT. The J gene is TRBJ2-3, the V gene TRBV6-1, with TRBD2 matching over 9 bases. Trimming took 5 bases from V and 6 from J; bases not matched to a gene: 12. This CDR3 spans 16 amino acids. CDR1 is MNHNS, CDR2 SASEGT, per germline.

The genes are TRBV7-9 and TRBJ1-2, with D possibly being TRBD1 (6 bases). This CDR3 has 12 residues. CDR1 is SEHNR and CDR2 is FQNEAQ in the germline V gene (reference sequence). Trimming took 5 bases from V and 8 from J, leaving 12 bases between them. The CDR3 region is CASSHPQGGYTF. The DNA for the CDR3 is TGTGCCAGCAGCCATCCACAGGGCGGCTACACCTTC.